What follows describes a single TCR beta chain. Assay: immunoSEQ multiplex PCR; the TCRdb copy retains only in-frame clones and omits some. The sample has 200,000 to 250,000 clones, about four fifths seen once. The CDR3 has 16 residues. Unmatched junction bases numbered 9, after V lost 5 bases and J lost 0 bases. CDR1 and CDR2 from the germline V gene are LNHDA and SQIVND (reference sequence). This entry comes from a study of blood T cell repertoires in COVID-19. The sequenced material came from peripheral blood. The source of this sequence is a woman aged 70-85 years with acute or convalescent COVID-19. The J gene is TRBJ1-1, the V gene TRBV19, with 7 bases lining up with TRBD1. CDR3 protein: CASSGHRGPMNTEAFF. DNA for the CDR3: TGTGCCAGTAGTGGCCACAGGGGACCCATGAACACTGAAGCTTTCTTT.